Below, 32 T cell receptor beta chains from the same sample are listed, as sequenced in a study of blood T cell repertoires in COVID-19. Some clones are missing from TCRdb's copy, which holds only in-frame ones; the method was immunoSEQ multiplex PCR. This sample carries about 150,000 clones, around four fifths of them seen once, and the ten largest clones take around 19%. The sample comprised peripheral blood. The origin of the receptors is a woman between 65 and 79 years old who had recovered from COVID-19.

This chain links TRBV7-2 with TRBJ2-1; 10 bases align to TRBD1. The CDR3 is 14 amino acids. From germline, CDR1 is SGHTA and CDR2 FQGNSA. The V gene end was trimmed by 5 bases and the J gene end by 6 bases; junction bases not matched to a gene: 4. The CDR3 here is CASSRRDRGNEQFF. CDR3 DNA: TGTGCCAGCAGCCGGCGGGACAGGGGCAATGAGCAGTTCTTC.

In its sample, this clone was seen a few times. This chain uses TRBV5-4 with TRBJ1-6; the match to TRBD1 covers 7 bases. CDR3 size: 17 residues. CDR1 and CDR2 (germline): SGHNT, YYREEE (reference sequence). J lost 3 bases, V lost 4 bases, and 10 bases had no gene match. The CDR3 DNA reads TGTGCCAGCAGCCCCGGACAGGAAATGGGCTATAATTCACCCCTCCACTTT. This gives the protein CASSPGQEMGYNSPLHF.

The rearrangement uses TRBV6-2 or TRBV6-3 and TRBJ2-5; TRBD1 aligns across 8 bases. The ends lost 5 bases at V and 1 base at J; junction bases unmatched: 6. CDR1 is MNHEY and CDR2 is SVGEGT in the germline V gene. The CDR3 spans 15 residues. CDR3 residues: CASSRGQGPQETQYF. CDR3 sequence (DNA): TGTGCCAGCAGTCGAGGACAGGGCCCCCAAGAGACCCAGTACTTC.

The chain combines TRBV7-9 with TRBJ2-7, with D tentatively TRBD2 (5 bases). The V gene lost 6 bases and the J gene lost 2 bases, with 8 bases spanning the gap. This CDR3 is 12 amino acids long. Germline V gene lookup returns CDR1 SEHNR and CDR2 FQNEAQ (reference sequence). The CDR3 protein is CASRRGTYEQYF. CDR3 nucleotides: TGTGCCAGCAGGAGAGGGACCTACGAGCAGTACTTC.

Here the CDR3 DNA reads TGTGCCAGCAGCGCCCGGGACGGGGGTTACAATGAGCAGTTCTTC. Translating it yields CASSARDGGYNEQFF. This chain connects TRBV9 to TRBJ2-1; weak D call: TRBD2 (6 bases). Trimming removed 3 bases from V and 4 bases from J, with 14 bases in between. The CDR3 totals 15 residues. Germline CDR1 and CDR2: SGDLS and YYNGEE.

The gene calls are TRBV18 and TRBJ2-5; maybe TRBD2 (5 bases). The germline V gene encodes CDR1 KGHSH and CDR2 LQKENI. CDR3 size: 13 residues. With 3 bases removed from V and 4 bases from J, the gap between germline ends came to 9 bases. The chain's CDR3 is CASSPGDAETQYF. The CDR3 DNA reads as TGTGCCAGCTCACCGGGAGACGCAGAGACCCAGTACTTC.

The V and J genes are TRBV14 and TRBJ1-2; perhaps TRBD1 as D (5 bases). Per the germline V gene, CDR1 is SGHDN and CDR2 is FVKESK. V lost 2 bases to trimming and J lost 6 bases, with 13 bases between them. The CDR3 spans 14 residues. The CDR3 DNA is TGTGCCAGCAGCCAAAGGATAGGGACTAATGGCTACACCTTC. This codes for CASSQRIGTNGYTF.

The chain carries TRBV21-1 and TRBJ2-7; the table calls TRBD1, which could not be checked here. TRBV21-1 is given as a pseudogene. This CDR3 contains 17 residues. CDR3 in amino acids: CASRKTTGRGRHYEQYF. The CDR3 DNA is TGTGCCAGCAGAAAGACCACGGGCAGGGGCCGACACTACGAGCAGTACTTC.

This chain links TRBV15 with TRBJ1-1; D might be TRBD1 (5 bases). Germline V gives CDR1 LNHNV, CDR2 YYDKDF (reference sequence). The CDR3 runs to 14 residues. Trimming removed 3 bases at V and 6 bases at J, with 14 bases between. The CDR3 DNA sequence: TGTGCCACCAGCAGCCGACAGTTAGTTGCTGAAGCTTTCTTT. Translating gives CATSSRQLVAEAFF. The full variable domain, with the rest looked up from reference TRBV15 and TRBJ1-1, is DAMVIQNPRYQVTQFGKPVTLSCSQTLNHNVMYWYQQKSSQAPKLLFHYYDKDFNNEADTPDNFQSRRPNTSFCFLDIRSPGLGDTAMYLCATSSRQLVAEAFFGQGTRLTVV.

This chain connects TRBV5-4 to TRBJ1-5, with D possibly matching TRBD1 (6 bases). CDR1 and CDR2 (germline): SGHNT, YYREEE (reference sequence). Deletions cut 0 bases from V and 4 bases from J, with 8 bases between. This CDR3 region has 14 residues. In nucleotides, the CDR3 is TGTGCCAGCAGCTTGGGGGGGCGGAATCAGCCCCAGCATTTT. It yields the protein CASSLGGRNQPQHF.

The sample holds one count of this clone. This chain joins TRBV3-1 (or the pseudogene TRBV3-2) and TRBJ2-7; 9 bases fit TRBD2. Trimming cost V 1 base and J 3 bases; bases outside gene matches: 1. The CDR3 length is 14 residues. Germline loops: CDR1 LGHDT, CDR2 YNNKEL (reference sequence). CDR3 loop: CASSQGAGGYEQYF. The CDR3 DNA reads as TGTGCCAGCAGCCAAGGAGCGGGAGGCTACGAGCAGTACTTC.

This clone was observed once. The DNA for the CDR3 is TGTGCCAGCGGCCCCGACCCCCAGGACAGCCGTCTTGGCACTGAAGCTTTCTTT. It specifies CASGPDPQDSRLGTEAFF. The chain combines TRBV7-9 with TRBJ1-1, with D possibly being TRBD1 (6 bases). V lost 8 bases and J 4 bases, leaving 29 bases between the germline ends. From germline, CDR1 is SEHNR and CDR2 FQNEAQ (reference sequence). This CDR3 region has 18 residues.

The chain couples TRBV27 to TRBJ1-1; a possible D gene is TRBD1 (5 bases). This CDR3 has 13 amino acids. The V end was cut by 0 bases, the J end by 4 bases, with 6 bases between. In germline, CDR1 is MNHEY, CDR2 SMNVEV (reference sequence). As DNA, the CDR3 is TGTGCCAGCAGTTTATCAGGGGCCACTGAAGCTTTCTTT. Translation: CASSLSGATEAFF.

This clone occurred once. This chain uses TRBV28 with TRBJ1-1; maybe TRBD1 (5 bases). The germline V and J ends were trimmed by 9 bases and 10 bases, with 21 bases remaining between them. The CDR3 covers 13 residues. In germline, CDR1 is MDHEN, CDR2 SYDVKM. The CDR3 nucleotides read TGTGCCAGTCTGACCGCAGCAGGGCTGCTAGCTTTCTTT. This encodes CASLTAAGLLAFF.

This clone was counted a few times. This sequence joins TRBV5-1 and TRBJ1-2, with D possibly matching TRBD1 (6 bases). V dropped 0 bases and J dropped 0 bases, with 9 bases sitting between them. The CDR3 runs 15 residues. Germline CDR1 is SGHRS and CDR2 is YFSETQ. The CDR3 here is CASSLGTATNYGYTF. In DNA form, the CDR3 reads TGCGCCAGCAGCTTGGGGACAGCCACTAACTATGGCTACACCTTC.

The genes are TRBV11-3 and TRBJ2-5, with D possibly matching TRBD1 (5 bases). CDR1 is SGHNT, CDR2 YENEEA, per germline. This CDR3 is built from 15 residues. The germline V and J ends were trimmed by 1 base and 4 bases, with 13 bases remaining between them. DNA of the CDR3: TGTGCCAGCAGCTTAGGGCTGGGGCGCGGAGAGACCCAGTACTTC. Protein product: CASSLGLGRGETQYF.

V and J are TRBV30 and TRBJ1-4; maybe TRBD1 (5 bases). The V end was cut by 0 bases, the J end by 6 bases, with 11 bases between. This CDR3 has 14 residues. Germline CDR1 and CDR2: GTSNPN and SVGIG (reference sequence). The CDR3 DNA follows: TGTGCCTGGAGTGTTGGCCAGGGTTATGAAAAACTGTTTTTT. Protein sequence: CAWSVGQGYEKLFF.

This chain connects TRBV19 to TRBJ1-6; D is perhaps TRBD1 (5 bases). The CDR3 is 16 residues long. CDR1 and CDR2 (germline): LNHDA, SQIVND (reference sequence). Deletions cut 4 bases from V and 7 bases from J, with 17 bases between. Here the CDR3 DNA reads TGTGCCAGTAGTACCACCCGGCGGGGCCCAAATTCACCCCTCCACTTT. Translated: CASSTTRRGPNSPLHF.

Here the CDR3 DNA reads TGTGCCAGTAGTAGCGTCGGCGGGAGCTCCTACAATGAGCAGTTCTTC. Translation: CASSSVGGSSYNEQFF. V and J are TRBV19 and TRBJ2-1; 7 positions match TRBD2. The ends lost 4 bases at V and 0 bases at J; junction bases unmatched: 6. In germline, CDR1 is LNHDA, CDR2 SQIVND (reference sequence). This CDR3 is 16 amino acids long.

This clone is a singleton in its sample. The chain recombines TRBV10-3 with TRBJ2-5; D is perhaps TRBD2 (6 bases). Germline CDR1 and CDR2: ENHRY and SYGVKD. The CDR3 consists of 13 residues. With 7 bases removed from V and 9 bases from J, the gap between germline ends came to 18 bases. CDR3 amino acids: CAITRDSVGAQYF. The CDR3 nucleotides are TGTGCCATCACACGGGACTCGGTTGGGGCCCAGTACTTC.

The V gene is TRBV7-9, the J gene TRBJ1-4, with D maybe TRBD1 (5 bases). The germline V gene encodes CDR1 SEHNR and CDR2 FQNEAQ (reference sequence). This CDR3 spans 14 amino acids. The V and J ends lost 6 bases and 7 bases respectively, with 15 bases between them. As DNA, the CDR3 is TGTGCCAGCAGTTCCCGGGGGGTCGGTGAAAAACTGTTTTTT. It codes for CASSSRGVGEKLFF.

This chain links TRBV19 with TRBJ1-1; tentatively, D is TRBD1 (6 bases). The ends were cut back, 8 bases at V and 4 bases at J, with 17 bases in the middle. Per the germline V gene, CDR1 is LNHDA and CDR2 is SQIVND (reference sequence). The CDR3 sequence is 14 residues long. CDR3 sequence (DNA): TGTGCCAGTGGACAGCTTCCTAGGGGCACTGAAGCTTTCTTT. It codes for CASGQLPRGTEAFF.

The rearrangement uses TRBV19 and TRBJ1-4, with D unresolved. V was cut by 6 bases and J by 2 bases, with 13 bases left in between. Germline CDR1 and CDR2: LNHDA and SQIVND (reference sequence). This CDR3 spans 15 amino acids. Here the CDR3 reads CASRVTTGTNEKLFF. Written as DNA, the CDR3 is TGTGCCAGTAGGGTGACTACTGGGACTAATGAAAAACTGTTTTTT.

The chain employs TRBV19 and TRBJ1-5; TRBD1 matches at 7 bases. The CDR3 has 12 amino acids. Germline values: CDR1 LNHDA, CDR2 SQIVND (reference sequence). J was trimmed by 4 bases and V by 7 bases; bases with no gene match: 1. The CDR3 is CASTQGNQPQHF. CDR3 bases: TGTGCCAGTACACAGGGGAATCAGCCCCAGCATTTT.

A remark on this clone: One junction end disagrees with the germline gene, perhaps due to a read error. The rearrangement joins TRBV19 to TRBJ1-1; 7 bases fit TRBD1. This CDR3 region has 15 residues. Germline V gives CDR1 LNHDA, CDR2 SQIVND (reference sequence). Here the CDR3 DNA reads TGTGCCAGTAGCATAGGGGGCAGCGCCAACACTGAAGCTTTCTTT. Residues: CASSIGGSANTEAFF.

Only one count was recorded for this clone. The V gene is TRBV7-9, the J gene TRBJ1-1; no clear D. Trimming shortened V by 5 bases and J by 1 base, and 8 bases separated the two germline ends. Germline CDR1 SEHNR, CDR2 FQNEAQ (reference sequence). The CDR3 contains 13 residues. This chain's CDR3 is CASSRAPNTEAFF. The CDR3 bases are TGTGCCAGCAGCCGCGCCCCGAACACTGAAGCTTTCTTT.

This clone showed up just a few times. The chain employs TRBV7-9 and TRBJ2-3; 14 bases align to TRBD2. The ends lost 5 bases at V and 5 bases at J; junction bases unmatched: 9. The CDR3 runs to 17 residues. From germline, CDR1 is SEHNR and CDR2 FQNEAQ (reference sequence). DNA of the CDR3: TGTGCCAGCAGCACCGGACTAGCGGGGGGCCGGGGAGATACGCAGTATTTT. Protein: CASSTGLAGGRGDTQYF. Based on the CDR3 plus reference TRBV7-9 and TRBJ2-3, the full variable domain is DTGVSQNPRHKITKRGQNVTFRCDPISEHNRLYWYRQTLGQGPEFLTYFQNEAQLEKSRLLSDRFSAERPKGSFSTLEIQRTEQGDSAMYLCASSTGLAGGRGDTQYFGPGTRLTVL.

This clone was seen more than once but under ten times. Other DNA sequences in this sample translate to the same CDR3. The chain couples TRBV5-1 to TRBJ2-5; D might be TRBD1 (6 bases). Between the trimmed V and J ends, which lost 0 bases and 1 base, there was a span of 10 bases. Germline V gene lookup returns CDR1 SGHRS and CDR2 YFSETQ. The CDR3 runs 15 residues. CDR3 sequence reads: CASSLDRVGQETQYF. The CDR3 DNA reads as TGCGCCAGCAGCTTGGACAGGGTGGGCCAAGAGACCCAGTACTTC.

The sample holds one count of this clone. This chain connects TRBV28 to TRBJ2-1; no clear D. CDR1 is MDHEN and CDR2 is SYDVKM in the germline V gene. The length of the CDR3 is 12 residues. The V end was cut by 7 bases, the J end by 7 bases, with 11 bases between. The DNA for the CDR3 is TGTGCCAGCACCACGGCCAGGAATGAGCAGTTCTTC. Protein product: CASTTARNEQFF. Drawing the rest from reference TRBV28 and TRBJ2-1, the complete variable domain is DVKVTQSSRYLVKRTGEKVFLECVQDMDHENMFWYRQDPGLGLRLIYFSYDVKMKEKGDIPEGYSVSREKKERFSLILESASTNQTSMYLCASTTARNEQFFGPGTRLTVL.

J is TRBJ2-7 and V is TRBV19; D is possibly TRBD2 (6 bases). The CDR3 length is 15 residues. The germline gives CDR1 LNHDA, CDR2 SQIVND (reference sequence). With 6 bases removed from V and 7 bases from J, the gap between germline ends came to 22 bases. In DNA, the CDR3 is TGTGCCAGTAGCCGGCCCGGGGCCAACCGGGGGGAGCAGTACTTC. This sequence encodes CASSRPGANRGEQYF.

J is TRBJ2-4 and V is TRBV14; 7 nucleotides align to TRBD2. CDR3 size: 14 residues. With 3 bases clipped from V and 4 bases from J, the junction kept 3 bases outside the gene matches. CDR1 SGHDN and CDR2 FVKESK come from the germline V gene. DNA for the CDR3: TGTGCCAGCAGCCAGGCTAGCGGAAAAAACATTCAGTACTTC. Translated: CASSQASGKNIQYF.

The genes are TRBV4-1 and TRBJ1-2; D gene uncertain. From germline, CDR1 is MGHRA and CDR2 YSYEKL. This CDR3 has 13 amino acids. The V end was cut by 0 bases, the J end by 7 bases, with 9 bases between. CDR3 DNA sequence: TGCGCCAGCAGCCAAGATATTCGGGGTGGCTACACCTTC. Residues: CASSQDIRGGYTF.